The 23 T cell receptor beta chains below were found in one sample sequenced in a study of multiple sclerosis patients with progressive multifocal leukoencephalopathy. Profiling relied on immunoSEQ multiplex PCR, and the TCRdb table lists in-frame clones only, not all of them. The sample holds 30,000 or so clones; approximately 86% are singletons and the top ten take under 6%. The time point denotes: time of PML onset. This specimen consisted of PBMCs, obtained from a patient treated with natalizumab. These TCRs come from a woman in her thirties or forties with progressive multifocal leukoencephalopathy.

CDR3 protein: CASSQQRWTVNTDTQYF. DNA of the CDR3: TGCGCCAGCAGTCAACAGCGGTGGACAGTCAACACAGATACGCAGTATTTT. The chain carries TRBV23-1 and TRBJ2-3; maybe TRBD1 (6 bases). TRBV23-1 is noted as an ORF with a role that remains uncertain. The CDR3 loop spans 17 amino acids. Trimming stripped 2 bases from V and 2 bases from J, with 17 bases between.

The V call is TRBV4-3, the J call TRBJ2-3; D call uncertain. The germline V gene has CDR1 LGHNA and CDR2 YSLEER. This CDR3 has 15 residues. V was pared by 4 bases and J by 0 bases, with 11 bases between. CDR3 in amino acids: CASSPQASSTDTQYF. CDR3 nucleotide sequence: TGCGCCAGCAGCCCTCAGGCCTCTAGCACAGATACGCAGTATTTT.

V gene TRBV5-1 combines with J gene TRBJ1-1; D is undetermined. Trimming removed 2 bases from V and 3 bases from J, with 14 bases in between. The CDR3 contains 15 residues. In germline, CDR1 is SGHRS, CDR2 YFSETQ. The CDR3 sequence: CASSLLWGGDTEAFF. CDR3 nucleotides: TGCGCCAGCAGCTTATTGTGGGGAGGAGACACTGAAGCTTTCTTT. The full variable domain, in which reference TRBV5-1 and TRBJ1-1 provide the parts outside the CDR3, is KAGVTQTPRYLIKTRGQQVTLSCSPISGHRSVSWYQQTPGQGLQFLFEYFSETQRNKGNFPGRFSGRQFSNSRSEMNVSTLELGDSALYLCASSLLWGGDTEAFFGQGTRLTVV.

The chain couples TRBV30 to TRBJ2-3, with 13 bases fitting TRBD2. The CDR3 is 15 residues long. Germline V gene lookup returns CDR1 GTSNPN and CDR2 SVGIG (reference sequence). The V and J ends lost 3 bases and 14 bases, in that order; junction bases with no gene match: 14. CDR3 in DNA: TGTGCCTGGAGAGCCGGAGGACTAGCGGGAGCCTCGCGGTATTTT. Protein sequence: CAWRAGGLAGASRYF.

This clone is a singleton in its sample. The genes are TRBV6-1 and TRBJ2-3; D is unresolved. CDR1 and CDR2 (germline): MNHNS, SASEGT. The CDR3 extends over 12 amino acids. Trimming shortened V by 0 bases and J by 6 bases, and 4 bases separated the two germline ends. CDR3 nucleotide sequence: TGTGCCAGCAGTGAAGCTTTGGATACGCAGTATTTT. As protein: CASSEALDTQYF.

Remarks on this clone: The sample has other DNA sequences that encode this CDR3 too. V and J are TRBV19 and TRBJ1-1, with a possible D match to TRBD1 (6 bases). V gave up 5 bases and J gave up 7 bases, with 11 bases separating them. The CDR3 contains 12 residues. Germline V lookup: CDR1 LNHDA, CDR2 SQIVND (reference sequence). The DNA for the CDR3 is TGTGCCAGTAGTCCACGACAGGATGAAGCTTTCTTT. Translating it yields CASSPRQDEAFF.

The genes are TRBV18 and TRBJ2-7; the match to TRBD1 covers 12 bases. The CDR3 has 15 amino acids. Per germline, CDR1 KGHSH and CDR2 LQKENI. The trim removed 2 bases at V and 6 bases at J, leaving 5 bases unmatched. The CDR3: CASSPGTGGYLEQYF. The CDR3 nucleotides are TGTGCCAGCTCACCAGGGACAGGGGGCTACCTCGAGCAGTACTTC.

The chain links TRBV4-1 to TRBJ2-7; the D is unclear. This CDR3 is built from 15 residues. V was shortened by 0 bases and J by 7 bases, with 16 bases between the two germline ends. Germline lookup yields CDR1 MGHRA and CDR2 YSYEKL. Written as DNA, the CDR3 is TGCGCCAGCAGCCAAGATCTATTGGAGCTTCGGGAGCAGTACTTC. This translates into CASSQDLLELREQYF.

The V gene is TRBV2, the J gene TRBJ2-5, with 11 positions matching TRBD2. V shed 7 bases and J 5 bases; nucleotides not matched to a gene: 9. The CDR3 is made up of 15 amino acids. From germline, CDR1 is SNHLY and CDR2 FYNNEI. For the CDR3, the DNA is TGTGCCAGCAAGAGGGTAGCGGGGGGGCCCGAGACCCAGTACTTC. Amino acid sequence: CASKRVAGGPETQYF.

The chain is built from TRBV9 and TRBJ1-2; 8 bases fit TRBD1. CDR1 is SGDLS and CDR2 is YYNGEE in the germline V gene. V dropped 3 bases and J dropped 2; count of bases not matched to a gene: 12. CDR3 size: 17 residues. The CDR3 nucleotides are TGTGCCAGCAGCGCCCAGTGGACAGGGAAGGGGAACTATGGCTACACCTTC. This codes for CASSAQWTGKGNYGYTF.

This chain uses TRBV5-5 with TRBJ2-7, with D maybe TRBD1 (5 bases). The CDR3 runs to 15 residues. Trimming left V 4 bases short and J 3 bases short, with 17 bases between. Per germline, CDR1 SGHKS and CDR2 YYEKEE (reference sequence). The DNA of the CDR3 is TGTGCCAGCAGCCGCGACAGTTTCCCAAACTACGAGCAGTACTTC. Translation gives CASSRDSFPNYEQYF.

The chain links TRBV4-3 to TRBJ2-5; 11 nucleotides align to TRBD2. The J call may be mistaken, given a closer DNA end match to TRBJ2-7. Germline CDR1 is LGHNA and CDR2 is YSLEER. The CDR3 consists of 15 residues. The CDR3 nucleotides read TGCGCCAGCAGCCTAGCGGGAGGGCCTGAATACGAGCAGTACTTC. As protein: CASSLAGGPEYEQYF.

This clone appeared a few times. This sequence joins TRBV16 and TRBJ1-1; D not certain. The V end lost 2 bases, the J end lost 1 base, and 2 bases lay between the germline ends. The V gene's germline CDR1 is KGHSY and CDR2 FQNENV. This CDR3 has 12 amino acids. The CDR3, as DNA: TGTGCCAGCAGCCAAGGGAACACTGAAGCTTTCTTT. Its translation: CASSQGNTEAFF.

The chain is built from TRBV7-3 and TRBJ1-2, with D perhaps TRBD1 (5 bases). The CDR3 covers 15 residues. The germline gives CDR1 SGHTA, CDR2 FQGTGA. Trimming shortened V by 5 bases and J by 5 bases, and 18 bases separated the two germline ends. CDR3 DNA: TGTGCCAGCAGCGACCCCCATGGGGGAGCTTATGGCTACACCTTC. Translation gives CASSDPHGGAYGYTF.

The chain combines TRBV20-1 with TRBJ1-2; D not certain. The germline V gene has CDR1 DFQATT and CDR2 SNEGSKA (reference sequence). This CDR3 has 11 residues. V lost 5 bases, J lost 8 bases, and 12 bases lay in between. CDR3 in amino acids: CSAETPGGYTF. CDR3 in DNA: TGCAGTGCTGAGACCCCGGGCGGCTACACCTTC.

This chain links TRBV7-9 with TRBJ1-6; possibly TRBD1 for D (6 bases). V was pared by 5 bases and J by 10 bases, with 15 bases between. Germline V gene lookup returns CDR1 SEHNR and CDR2 FQNEAQ (reference sequence). The CDR3 runs to 14 residues. The CDR3 spells CASSALGGGSPLHF. CDR3 sequence (DNA): TGTGCCAGCAGCGCCCTGGGGGGGGGCTCACCCCTCCACTTT.

This chain joins TRBV30 and TRBJ2-7; weak D call: TRBD1 (5 bases). The CDR3 is 12 amino acids. In germline, CDR1 is GTSNPN, CDR2 SVGIG (reference sequence). V lost 1 base to trimming and J lost 3 bases, with 7 bases between them. CDR3 in DNA: TGTGCCTGGAGTGGACAGCTCTACGAGCAGTACTTC. This encodes CAWSGQLYEQYF.

The rearrangement links TRBV5-1 to TRBJ2-1; 11 bases line up with TRBD2. Germline loops: CDR1 SGHRS, CDR2 YFSETQ. Trimming at V came to 3 bases and at J to 5 bases, leaving 7 bases not matched to a gene. This CDR3 is 16 amino acids long. The CDR3: CASSSPASGGNNEQFF. The CDR3 coding sequence is TGCGCCAGCAGCTCTCCGGCTAGCGGGGGGAACAATGAGCAGTTCTTC.

V usage is TRBV6-5 and J usage is TRBJ1-3; maybe TRBD1 (6 bases). Trimming shortened V by 6 bases and J by 0 bases, and 12 bases separated the two germline ends. The CDR3 has 15 residues. The germline gives CDR1 MNHEY, CDR2 SVGAGI. The DNA of the CDR3 is TGTGCCAGCAGCCCTGAGGGGGGCTCTGGAAACACCATATATTTT. It translates to CASSPEGGSGNTIYF.

J is TRBJ2-2 and V is TRBV6-6; 11 bases fit TRBD1. V was clipped by 4 bases and J by 6 bases; unmatched bases: 7. Germline CDR1 and CDR2: MNHNY and SVGAGI (reference sequence). This CDR3 region has 16 residues. For the CDR3, the DNA is TGTGCCAGCAGTTTCCCGGACAGGGGGCGGTCCGGGGAGCTGTTTTTT. It codes for CASSFPDRGRSGELFF.

This rearrangement joins TRBV27 to TRBJ1-1, with TRBD1 identical over 10 bases. The germline CDR1 and CDR2 sequences are MNHEY and SMNVEV (reference sequence). V lost 4 bases and J lost 6; bases outside the gene matches: 5. The CDR3 loop spans 14 amino acids. In DNA form, the CDR3 reads TGTGCCAGCAGTTCTCGGGACAGGGGTTCTGAAGCTTTCTTT. It translates to CASSSRDRGSEAFF.

This chain links TRBV25-1 with TRBJ2-1; possible D gene TRBD1, 5 bases. CDR3 length equals 11 residues. Trimming cost V 7 bases and J 4 bases, with 5 bases left between them. The germline CDR1 and CDR2 sequences are MGHDK and SYGVNS. The CDR3 coding sequence is TGTGCCAGCACAGGGTACAATGAGCAGTTCTTC. This gives the protein CASTGYNEQFF.

The V gene is TRBV6-5, the J gene TRBJ1-5; D unclear. The germline CDR1 and CDR2 sequences are MNHEY and SVGAGI. The V end was cut by 6 bases, the J end by 2 bases, with 11 bases between. The CDR3 is made up of 14 amino acids. CDR3 sequence reads: CASSPTLGNQPQHF. CDR3 DNA: TGTGCCAGCAGCCCAACGTTGGGCAATCAGCCCCAGCATTTT.